This TCR beta chain was found in a study of CD8+ T cells in alopecia areata. Study summary: Female C3H/HeJ mice aged about 6-11 weeks received skin from approximately 6-13-month-old C3H/HeJ donors with spontaneous alopecia. Notes on the study in general: The study also sequences resident alphabeta T cells of normal skin in scalp samples.

Extracted RNA was reverse transcribed into cDNA, the sequencing template. Sequencing used immunoSEQ multiplex PCR; TCRdb keeps in-frame clones, though not all of them. This sample carries some 120,000 clones, none of them present only once. This clone was seen ten or more times. The antigen is unknown. Mouse germline and gene names are used. The read terminates 4 residues ahead of where the CDR3 ends, so the germline J gene completes it. Germline V gene data show CDR1 as NNHDY and CDR2 as SYVADS. With V trimmed by 4 bases and J by 4 bases, 9 bases remained unmatched. The CDR3 extends over 15 amino acids.

V is TRBV13-3 and J is TRBJ1-2; 8 bases match TRBD1. The TCR originated in a C3H/HeJ mouse with alopecia areata. For the strain, the MHC haplotype given is H2-k. Material for sequencing was lesional skin. The sequenced part of the CDR3 DNA is TGTGCCAGCAGTCCCAGACAGGGGATAAGCTCC. This encodes CASSPRQGISS. From start to end, the CDR3 is CASSPRQGISSDYTF.